Listed here are 27 T cell receptor beta chains from one sample, sequenced in a study of blood T cells in healthy people across ages (dated by TCRdb to about 2015). The library came from 5' RACE. Sequencing instrument: Illumina HiSeq 2500. A second roughly 6 to 12 cycle PCR used a sample-barcoded 5' primer and a J-beta primer mix. TCRdb reworked the public reads: Q25 trimming with fastp, MiXCR clone assembly, productive beta chains retained. Identical CDR3 proteins give one entry, which carries the most common genes and DNA. This sample is represented by roughly 1.5 million distinct CDR3 sequences; about 42% of them were singletons. The ten biggest clones cover approximately 4% of the sample. Sequenced: blood. The source is a woman aged 18-30 years in good health.

V usage is TRBV29-1 and J usage is TRBJ2-1; TRBD1 matches 11 bases. The trim removed 6 bases at V and 7 bases at J, leaving 8 bases unmatched. The CDR3 is 14 residues long. The V gene's germline CDR1 is SQVTM and CDR2 ANQGSEA. DNA of the CDR3: TGCAGCGTGGAGACGGGACAGGGGGTAAATGAGCAGTTCTTC. Protein product: CSVETGQGVNEQFF.

J is TRBJ2-2 and V is TRBV6-1; no clear D gene. CDR3 length: 13 residues. Germline-derived CDR1 and CDR2 are MNHNS and SASEGT. Trimming removed 10 bases from V and 3 bases from J, with 12 bases in between. The CDR3 bases are TGTGCCACACCTGAGCGATACACCGGGGAGCTGTTTTTT. It encodes CATPERYTGELFF.

This chain joins TRBV4-3 and TRBJ2-1, with TRBD1 identical over 9 bases. The trim removed 4 bases at V and 5 bases at J, leaving 9 bases unmatched. CDR3 size: 16 residues. Looked up from germline, CDR1 is LGHNA and CDR2 is YSLEER. The CDR3 reads CASSPRGTGSDNEQFF. In DNA, the CDR3 is TGCGCCAGCAGCCCCCGAGGGACAGGGTCGGACAATGAGCAGTTCTTC.

The chain links TRBV10-2 to TRBJ2-7; the match to TRBD2 covers 13 bases. Germline lookup yields CDR1 WSHSY and CDR2 SAAADI. V was pared by 3 bases and J by 1 base, with 6 bases of the junction left unmatched. This CDR3 is built from 17 residues. As DNA, the CDR3 is TGCGCCAGCAGTGAAGGACTAGCGGGAGTAGGGTCCTACGAGCAGTACTTC. Its protein product is CASSEGLAGVGSYEQYF.

V and J are TRBV20-1 and TRBJ2-1; 11 bases match TRBD2. This CDR3 spans 15 amino acids. Germline V lookup: CDR1 DFQATT, CDR2 SNEGSKA (reference sequence). With 1 base clipped from V and 8 bases from J, the junction kept 7 bases outside the gene matches. The CDR3 nucleotides read TGCAGTGCTAGAGGTTCGGGGACTAGCGGCGATGAGCAGTTCTTC. It translates to CSARGSGTSGDEQFF.

The V call is TRBV28, the J call TRBJ2-5, with D possibly being TRBD1 or TRBD2 (5 bases each). The end of the DNA is better explained by TRBJ2-7, so the J call may be wrong. The CDR3 is 14 residues long. Per the germline V gene, CDR1 is MDHEN and CDR2 is SYDVKM. DNA of the CDR3: TGTGCCAGCAGTGAACCGGGACGGGGTTACGAGCAGTACTTC. Protein product: CASSEPGRGYEQYF.

This chain connects TRBV5-6 to TRBJ1-2, with a possible D match to TRBD1 (5 bases). Germline V gene data show CDR1 as SGHDT and CDR2 as YYEEEE. The CDR3 consists of 15 residues. Between the trimmed V and J ends, which lost 4 bases and 4 bases, there was a span of 17 bases. CDR3 coding DNA: TGTGCCAGCAGCGCCCCGGCGGGGGTTGGCTATGGCTACACCTTC. Its translation is CASSAPAGVGYGYTF.

This chain joins TRBV10-1 and TRBJ2-5; tentative D call: TRBD1 (6 bases). The V end was cut by 5 bases, the J end by 5 bases, with 15 bases between. This CDR3 has 14 amino acids. Germline-derived CDR1 and CDR2 are WNHNN and SYGVQD (reference sequence). The DNA for the CDR3 is TGCGCCAGCAGTACAGGGTCAGCTCTCGAGACCCAGTACTTC. Its translation: CASSTGSALETQYF.

This clonotype was seen more than once but under ten times. The chain couples TRBV12-3 or TRBV12-4 to TRBJ2-7; 9 nucleotides align to TRBD2. V lost 6 bases, J lost 1 base, and 4 bases stayed unmatched. The CDR3 sequence is 14 residues long. CDR3 region: CASRLAGRSYEQYF. CDR3 bases: TGTGCCAGCAGGCTAGCGGGGCGGTCCTACGAGCAGTACTTC.

V gene TRBV4-3 combines with J gene TRBJ2-1; 11 bases are a match to TRBD2. This CDR3 spans 17 amino acids. Trimming took 4 bases from V and 7 from J; bases not matched to a gene: 12. Per germline, CDR1 LGHNA and CDR2 YSLEER. For the CDR3, the DNA is TGCGCCAGCAGCCCGAAGCGCGCACTAGCGGGAGATAATGAGCAGTTCTTC. Translated, it gives CASSPKRALAGDNEQFF.

The chain links TRBV13 to TRBJ2-2; no definite D call. Germline V gene sequence: CDR1 PRHDT, CDR2 FYEKMQ (reference sequence). CDR3 length equals 15 residues. Trimming took off 5 bases at V and 0 bases at J, with 10 bases between the two ends. The CDR3 nucleotides read TGTGCCAGCAGCAATTCCCGAACGAACACCGGGGAGCTGTTTTTT. The encoded protein is CASSNSRTNTGELFF.

This sequence joins TRBV7-2 and TRBJ2-1, with 7 bases identical to TRBD2. CDR3 length: 14 amino acids. V lost 6 bases to trimming and J lost 9 bases; unmatched junction nucleotides: 11. Germline assignment: CDR1 SGHTA and CDR2 FQGNSA. The CDR3 nucleotides read TGTGCCAGCAGACAAATAGGAGCGGGAATTGAGCAGTTCTTC. This encodes CASRQIGAGIEQFF.

This chain connects TRBV12-5 to TRBJ2-5, with unresolved D. CDR1 is LGHNT, CDR2 FRNRAP, per germline. The CDR3 has 13 residues. Trimming pared 5 bases from V and 5 bases from J, leaving 12 bases between. The CDR3 protein is CASGPLGLETQYF. The CDR3 nucleotides are TGTGCTAGTGGTCCTCTAGGGTTGGAGACCCAGTACTTC. Looking up the rest from reference TRBV12-5 and TRBJ2-5 gives the full variable domain: DARVTQTPRHKVTEMGQEVTMRCQPILGHNTVFWYRQTMMQGLELLAYFRNRAPLDDSGMPKDRFSAEMPDATLATLKIQPSEPRDSAVYFCASGPLGLETQYFGPGTRLLVL.

CDR3: CASSPRGESTEAFF. The DNA of the CDR3 is TGTGCCAGCAGCCCCCGGGGGGAGAGCACTGAAGCTTTCTTT. V gene TRBV7-9 combines with J gene TRBJ1-1; weak D call: TRBD1 (5 bases). Germline CDR1 is SEHNR and CDR2 is FQNEAQ (reference sequence). The CDR3 totals 14 residues. The V end lost 5 bases, the J end lost 4 bases, and 14 bases lay between the germline ends.

This clonotype was seen only a few times. The chain combines TRBV20-1 with TRBJ2-1, with 9 positions matching TRBD2. The CDR3 consists of 15 residues. Germline V lookup: CDR1 DFQATT, CDR2 SNEGSKA (reference sequence). V lost 6 bases to trimming and J lost 0 bases; unmatched junction nucleotides: 6. CDR3 amino acids: CSADDSGSSYNEQFF. The CDR3 DNA reads TGCAGTGCCGACGATAGCGGGAGCTCCTACAATGAGCAGTTCTTC.

The chain has TRBV7-2 and TRBJ1-1, with D possibly TRBD1 on 6 matching bases. Looked up from germline, CDR1 is SGHTA and CDR2 is FQGNSA. The V end was cut by 1 base, the J end by 6 bases, with 15 bases between. The CDR3 totals 15 residues. Here the CDR3 reads CASSLDRGRFSEAFF. CDR3 nucleotide sequence: TGTGCCAGCAGCTTAGACCGGGGGCGGTTCTCTGAAGCTTTCTTT.

CDR3 sequence: CASSIGIGSPYGYTF. The CDR3 nucleotides read TGCGCCAGCAGCATAGGTATCGGCAGCCCCTATGGCTACACCTTC. The chain carries TRBV5-1 and TRBJ1-2; no definite D call. This CDR3 spans 15 amino acids. Looked up from germline, CDR1 is SGHRS and CDR2 is YFSETQ. Trimming took off 4 bases at V and 4 bases at J, with 17 bases between the two ends.

This clonotype was counted a few times. The chain recombines TRBV7-9 with TRBJ1-2, with D unclear. Per the germline V gene, CDR1 is SEHNR and CDR2 is FQNEAQ (reference sequence). Trimming left V 4 bases short and J 1 base short, with 10 bases between. This CDR3 comprises 14 residues. The CDR3 region is CASSYPGNNYGYTF. The DNA for the CDR3 is TGTGCCAGCAGCTACCCCGGGAATAACTATGGCTACACCTTC.

This clonotype has a single count. The chain combines TRBV19 with TRBJ2-2, with 11 nucleotides matching TRBD2. Germline V gene sequence: CDR1 LNHDA, CDR2 SQIVND (reference sequence). Losses at the gene ends were 7 bases for V and 8 bases for J; bases not matched to a gene: 9. CDR3 length: 15 residues. CDR3 sequence reads: CASKILAGDAGELFF. CDR3 DNA: TGTGCCAGTAAAATACTAGCGGGAGATGCAGGGGAGCTGTTTTTT. Filled out from reference TRBV19 and TRBJ2-2, the complete variable domain reads DGGITQSPKYLFRKEGQNVTLSCEQNLNHDAMYWYRQDPGQGLRLIYYSQIVNDFQKGDIAEGYSVSREKKESFPLTVTSAQKNPTAFYLCASKILAGDAGELFFGEGSRLTVL.

The chain uses TRBV9 and TRBJ2-1, with D tentatively TRBD2 (6 bases). The end of the DNA is better explained by TRBJ2-7, so the J call may be wrong. CDR1 and CDR2 from the germline V gene are SGDLS and YYNGEE. This CDR3 has 14 amino acids. The CDR3 DNA follows: TGTGCCAGCAGCGTAGTTGCGGGGTACAATGAGCAGTACTTC. As protein: CASSVVAGYNEQYF.

This chain links TRBV7-2 with TRBJ2-4; D is ambiguous. TRBJ2-7 explains the end of the DNA better; the J call may be wrong. CDR1 SGHTA and CDR2 FQGNSA come from the germline V gene. This CDR3 contains 13 residues. In DNA, the CDR3 is TGTGCCAGCAGCTTTAGCTTAGTCTACGAGCAGTACTTC. Its protein product is CASSFSLVYEQYF.

A word on this clonotype: An end of the junction differs from the germline gene, which may be a read error. The chain has TRBV7-2 and TRBJ1-1; D possibly corresponds to TRBD1 (5 bases). The CDR3 length is 15 residues. CDR1 SGHTA and CDR2 FQGNSA come from the germline V gene. CDR3 in amino acids: CAGSSRGTGYTEAFF. The CDR3 DNA sequence: TGTGCCGGCAGCTCCCGTGGGACGGGGTACACTGAAGCTTTCTTT.

This clonotype showed up many times. The chain carries TRBV7-9 and TRBJ2-7; no reliable D call. The CDR3 loop spans 13 amino acids. Per germline, CDR1 SEHNR and CDR2 FQNEAQ (reference sequence). V shed 2 bases and J shed 2 bases, with 7 bases lying between them. The CDR3 region is CASSLTTAYEQYF. In DNA, the CDR3 is TGTGCCAGCAGCTTAACTACCGCCTACGAGCAGTACTTC.

In its sample, this clonotype was seen a few times. One junction end disagrees with the germline gene, perhaps due to a read error. Here the CDR3 DNA reads TGCGCCAGCAGCCAAGGGGGACTAGCGGGAGGAAAAGAGACCCTGTACTTC. The encoded protein is CASSQGGLAGGKETLYF. The chain has TRBV4-1 and TRBJ2-5, with TRBD2 identical over 15 bases. Germline V CDR1 and CDR2: MGHRA, YSYEKL. The CDR3 covers 17 residues.

This clonotype was seen repeatedly, ten times or more. The genes are TRBV4-3 and TRBJ2-3; 8 bases line up with TRBD2. The junction had 5 bases not matched to a gene; V was cut back by 8 bases and J by 4 bases. Germline values: CDR1 LGHNA, CDR2 YSLEER. The CDR3 consists of 13 residues. Here the CDR3 DNA reads TGCGCCAGCTCTAGCGGGTACGCAGATACGCAGTATTTT. It codes for CASSSGYADTQYF.

This clonotype was counted only a few times. This chain connects TRBV12-3 or TRBV12-4 to TRBJ1-2, with D possibly TRBD1 on 5 matching bases. The CDR3 runs to 13 residues. V was shortened by 7 bases and J by 6 bases, with 15 bases between the two germline ends. CDR3 sequence: CASNAAGSHGYTF. The CDR3, as DNA: TGTGCCAGCAATGCGGCAGGGAGCCATGGCTACACCTTC.

Turning to this clonotype: One end of the junction does not line up with germline, which may come from a read error. The chain uses TRBV12-3 or TRBV12-4 and TRBJ1-2; D gene ambiguous. The CDR3 length is 13 residues. CDR3 sequence reads: CASSVRSNHGYTF. The DNA for the CDR3 is TGTGCCAGCAGTGTACGGTCTAACCATGGCTACACCTTC.